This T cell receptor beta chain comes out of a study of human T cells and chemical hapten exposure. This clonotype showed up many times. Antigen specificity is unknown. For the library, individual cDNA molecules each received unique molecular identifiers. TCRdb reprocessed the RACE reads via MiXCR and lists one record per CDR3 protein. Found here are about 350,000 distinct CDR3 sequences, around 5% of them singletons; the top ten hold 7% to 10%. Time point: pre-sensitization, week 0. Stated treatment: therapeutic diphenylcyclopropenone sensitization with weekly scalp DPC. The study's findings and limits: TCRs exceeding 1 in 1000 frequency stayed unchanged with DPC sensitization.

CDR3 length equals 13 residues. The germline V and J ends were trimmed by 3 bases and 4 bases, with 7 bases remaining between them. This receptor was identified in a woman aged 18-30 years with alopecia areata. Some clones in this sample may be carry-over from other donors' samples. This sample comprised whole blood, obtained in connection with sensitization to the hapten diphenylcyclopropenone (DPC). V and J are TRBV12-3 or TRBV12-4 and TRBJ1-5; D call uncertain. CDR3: CASSFLGNQPQHF. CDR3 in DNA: TGTGCCAGCAGTTTCTTGGGGAATCAGCCCCAGCATTTT.